This T cell receptor (beta chain) was recovered during a study of radiation and T cells in renal cell carcinoma. As for the study in general: Nephrectomy followed 15 Gy stereotactic body radiation by 4 weeks.

Assay used: immunoSEQ multiplex PCR; TCRdb lists only in-frame clones, some missing. The data show some 130,000 clones, roughly four fifths seen once. V dropped 2 bases and J dropped 5 bases, with 6 bases sitting between them. Germline lookup yields CDR1 MDHEN and CDR2 SYDVKM. This CDR3 spans 12 amino acids. This clone showed up just once. Its antigen is unknown. The same CDR3 also results from other DNA sequences found in this sample. Broader study findings: Baseline intratumoral clonotype presence is unknown without pretreatment biopsies.

Time point described: blood 2 weeks post-SBRT. Treatment specified: 15 Gy SBRT to primary tumor, nephrectomy 4 weeks later. The patient's renal cell carcinoma had clear cell pathology. The chain joins TRBV28 to TRBJ1-2; D possibly corresponds to TRBD1 (5 bases). The input for sequencing was blood, taken from a patient whose treatment included radiotherapy and nephrectomy. The receptor was derived from an older woman with renal cell carcinoma. CDR3 sequence reads: CASSLEGYGYTF. The DNA for the CDR3 is TGTGCCAGCAGTTTAGAGGGGTATGGCTACACCTTC.